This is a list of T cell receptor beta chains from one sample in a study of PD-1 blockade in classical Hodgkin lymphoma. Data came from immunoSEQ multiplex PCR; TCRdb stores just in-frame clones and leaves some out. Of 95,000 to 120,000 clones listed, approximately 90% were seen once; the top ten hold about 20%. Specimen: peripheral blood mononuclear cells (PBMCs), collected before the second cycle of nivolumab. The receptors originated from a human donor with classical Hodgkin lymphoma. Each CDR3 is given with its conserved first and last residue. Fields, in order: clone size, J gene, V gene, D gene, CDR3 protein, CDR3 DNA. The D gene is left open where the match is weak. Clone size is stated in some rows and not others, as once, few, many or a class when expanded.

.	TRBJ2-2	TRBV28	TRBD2	CASSLYPQASGANTGELFF	TGTGCCAGCAGTTTATACCCCCAGGCTAGCGGGGCTAACACCGGGGAGCTGTTTTTT
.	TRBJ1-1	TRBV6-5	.	CASSLGTEAFF	TGTGCCAGCAGTCTAGGCACTGAAGCTTTCTTT
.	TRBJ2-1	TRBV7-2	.	CASSYHNEQFF	TGTGCCAGCAGCTATCACAATGAGCAGTTCTTC
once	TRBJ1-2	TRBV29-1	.	CSVELTAPNYGYTF	TGCAGCGTTGAGCTGACAGCCCCCAACTATGGCTACACCTTC
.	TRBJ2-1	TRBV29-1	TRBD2	CSVVSGSGGRVGYDEQFF	TGCAGCGTTGTTTCGGGGTCGGGCGGGAGGGTAGGTTACGATGAGCAGTTCTTC
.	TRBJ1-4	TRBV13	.	CASSQNGQPRELATNEKLFF	TGTGCCAGCAGCCAAAACGGACAGCCCCGAGAGCTTGCAACTAATGAAAAACTGTTTTTT
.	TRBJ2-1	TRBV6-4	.	CASRGRPAAYNEQFF	TGTGCCAGCCGGGGGAGGCCCGCGGCCTACAATGAGCAGTTCTTC
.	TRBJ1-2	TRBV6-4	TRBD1	CASSDGWAGGAPYTF	TGTGCCAGCAGTGACGGATGGGCAGGGGGCGCTCCCTACACCTTC
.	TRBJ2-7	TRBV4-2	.	CASSQAGAEYYEQYF	TGTGCCAGCAGCCAAGCGGGGGCAGAATACTACGAGCAGTACTTC
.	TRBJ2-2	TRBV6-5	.	CASSSFLLATGELFF	TGTGCCAGCAGTTCCTTCCTTTTGGCGACCGGGGAGCTGTTTTTT
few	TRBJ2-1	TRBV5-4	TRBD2	CASSGGGGGSYNEQFF	TGTGCCAGCAGCGGGGGGGGAGGCGGGTCCTACAATGAGCAGTTCTTC
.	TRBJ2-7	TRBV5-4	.	CASSLPGSRYEQYF	TGTGCCAGCAGCTTGCCAGGGTCTAGATACGAGCAGTACTTC
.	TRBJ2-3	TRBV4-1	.	CASSQPWVDTQYF	TGCGCCAGCAGCCAACCTTGGGTGGATACGCAGTATTTT
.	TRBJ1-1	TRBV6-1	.	CASRASRQFNTEAFF	TGTGCCAGCAGGGCGAGCCGACAATTCAACACTGAAGCTTTCTTT
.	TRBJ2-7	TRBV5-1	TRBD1	CASSSRDSSYEQYF	TGCGCCAGCAGCTCCCGGGACAGTTCCTACGAGCAGTACTTC
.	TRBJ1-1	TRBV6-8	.	CASSYPIGGNTEAFF	TGTGCCAGCAGTTACCCGATCGGGGGGAACACTGAAGCTTTCTTT
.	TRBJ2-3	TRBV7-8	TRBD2	CASSLQGGRDTQYF	TGTGCCAGCAGCCTCCAGGGAGGGCGAGATACGCAGTATTTT
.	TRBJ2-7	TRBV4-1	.	CASSQGGHPYEQYF	TGCGCCAGCAGCCAAGGGGGGCATCCCTACGAGCAGTACTTC
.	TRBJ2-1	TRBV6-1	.	CASSERGVRYNEQFF	TGTGCCAGCAGTGAAAGGGGGGTTCGGTACAATGAGCAGTTCTTC
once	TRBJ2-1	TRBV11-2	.	CASSPGPYGGEQFF	TGTGCCAGCAGCCCAGGGCCGTACGGAGGTGAGCAGTTCTTC
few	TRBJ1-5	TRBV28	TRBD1	CASTPGQRNQPQHF	TGTGCCAGCACCCCGGGACAGCGCAATCAGCCCCAGCATTTT
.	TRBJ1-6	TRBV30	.	CAWSRTNSPLHF	TGTGCCTGGAGTCGGACGAATTCACCCCTCCACTTT
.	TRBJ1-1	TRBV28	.	CASRPLLGGGTEAFF	TGTGCCAGCAGACCCCTCCTGGGGGGGGGCACTGAAGCTTTCTTT
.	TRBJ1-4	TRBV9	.	CASSVSGTKNEKLFF	TGTGCCAGCAGCGTATCGGGGACAAAGAATGAAAAACTGTTTTTT
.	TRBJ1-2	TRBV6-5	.	CASSSEGGGYTF	TGTGCCAGCAGTTCGGAAGGGGGTGGCTACACCTTC
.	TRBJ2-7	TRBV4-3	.	CASSQQGGTEQYF	TGCGCCAGCAGCCAGCAGGGGGGGACCGAGCAGTACTTC
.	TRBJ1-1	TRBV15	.	CATSRGENTEAFF	TGTGCCACCAGCAGAGGGGAGAACACTGAAGCTTTCTTT
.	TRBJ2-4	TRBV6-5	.	CASSYSPGKNIQYF	TGTGCCAGCAGTTACTCCCCCGGCAAAAACATTCAGTACTTC
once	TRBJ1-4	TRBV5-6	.	CASSLPGVSTNEKLFF	TGTGCCAGCAGCTTGCCGGGAGTGTCAACTAATGAAAAACTGTTTTTT
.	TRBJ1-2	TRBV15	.	CATSRDQQGPFYGYTF	TGTGCCACCAGCAGAGATCAGCAGGGGCCCTTCTATGGCTACACCTTC
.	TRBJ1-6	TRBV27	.	CASSRRSNSPLHF	TGTGCCAGCAGTAGACGGAGTAATTCACCCCTCCACTTT
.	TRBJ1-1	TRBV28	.	CASTPVRVNFMNTEAFF	TGTGCCAGCACCCCCGTCCGTGTCAACTTCATGAACACTGAAGCTTTCTTT
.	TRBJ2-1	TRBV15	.	CATSSRSIHEQFF	TGTGCCACCAGCAGCCGGTCGATTCATGAGCAGTTCTTC